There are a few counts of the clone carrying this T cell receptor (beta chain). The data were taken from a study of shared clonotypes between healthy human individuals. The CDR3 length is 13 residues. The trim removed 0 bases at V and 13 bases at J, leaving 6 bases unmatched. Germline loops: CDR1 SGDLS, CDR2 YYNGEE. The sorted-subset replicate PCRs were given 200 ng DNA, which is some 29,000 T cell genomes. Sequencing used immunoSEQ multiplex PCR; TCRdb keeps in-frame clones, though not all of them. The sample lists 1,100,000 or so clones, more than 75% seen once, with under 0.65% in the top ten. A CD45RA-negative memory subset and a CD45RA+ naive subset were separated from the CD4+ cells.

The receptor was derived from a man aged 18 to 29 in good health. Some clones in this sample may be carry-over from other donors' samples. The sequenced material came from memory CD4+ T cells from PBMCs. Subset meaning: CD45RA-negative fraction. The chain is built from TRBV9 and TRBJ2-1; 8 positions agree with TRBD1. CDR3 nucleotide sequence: TGTGCCAGCAGCGTAGGGATGGACAGGGAACAGTTCTTC. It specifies CASSVGMDREQFF.